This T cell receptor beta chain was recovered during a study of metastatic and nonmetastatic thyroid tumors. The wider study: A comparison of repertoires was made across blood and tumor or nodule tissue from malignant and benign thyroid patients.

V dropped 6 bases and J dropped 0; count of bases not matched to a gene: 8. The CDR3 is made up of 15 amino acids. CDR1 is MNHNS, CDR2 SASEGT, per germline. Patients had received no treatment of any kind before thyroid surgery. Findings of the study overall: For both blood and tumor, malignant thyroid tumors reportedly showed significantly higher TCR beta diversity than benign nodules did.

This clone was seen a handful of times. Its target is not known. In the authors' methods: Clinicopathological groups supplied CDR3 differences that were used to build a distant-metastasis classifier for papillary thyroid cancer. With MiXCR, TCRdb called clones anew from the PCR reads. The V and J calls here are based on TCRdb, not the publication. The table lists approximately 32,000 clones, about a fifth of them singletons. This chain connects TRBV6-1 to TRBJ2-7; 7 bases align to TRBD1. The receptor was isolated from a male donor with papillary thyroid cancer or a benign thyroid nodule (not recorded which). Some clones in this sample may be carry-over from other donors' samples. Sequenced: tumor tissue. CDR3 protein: CASRPGQVHSYEQYF. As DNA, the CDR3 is TGTGCCAGCAGGCCCGGACAGGTACACTCCTACGAGCAGTACTTC.